This passage covers 16 T cell receptor beta chains from one sample sequenced in a study of early T cells in non-severe SARS-CoV-2 infection. TCRdb passed the 5' RACE reads through MiXCR, listing each CDR3 protein once. Of fewer than 80,000 distinct CDR3 sequences listed, roughly 8.7% were seen once; the top ten hold 5.9%. Sequences were obtained from whole blood. Source of these receptors: an adult who was a healthcare worker with PCR-confirmed SARS-CoV-2 infection or an uninfected control (not recorded which).

This clonotype appeared a few times. The chain carries TRBV15 and TRBJ1-6; 8 bases fit TRBD1. The V gene end was trimmed by 5 bases and the J gene end by 7 bases; junction bases not matched to a gene: 7. This CDR3 is 15 amino acids long. Germline CDR1 LNHNV, CDR2 YYDKDF (reference sequence). The chain's CDR3 is CATSRWDRKNSPLHF. The CDR3 DNA reads TGTGCCACCAGCCGCTGGGACAGGAAAAATTCACCCCTCCACTTT. Using reference TRBV15 and TRBJ1-6 for the parts outside the CDR3, the full variable domain is DAMVIQNPRYQVTQFGKPVTLSCSQTLNHNVMYWYQQKSSQAPKLLFHYYDKDFNNEADTPDNFQSRRPNTSFCFLDIRSPGLGDTAMYLCATSRWDRKNSPLHFGNGTRLTVT.

This clonotype was observed at least ten times. The chain has TRBV13 and TRBJ2-3; D gene uncertain. V shed 5 bases and J shed 4 bases, with 16 bases lying between them. The V gene's germline CDR1 is PRHDT and CDR2 FYEKMQ (reference sequence). This CDR3 has 15 amino acids. CDR3 amino acids: CASSPNRQAADTQYF. CDR3 coding DNA: TGTGCCAGCAGCCCCAACCGCCAGGCAGCAGATACGCAGTATTTT.

This clonotype was seen more than once but under ten times. V gene TRBV9 combines with J gene TRBJ2-3; D remains unclear. The CDR3 sequence is 14 residues long. With 0 bases removed from V and 2 bases from J, the gap between germline ends came to 7 bases. Germline CDR1 SGDLS, CDR2 YYNGEE. CDR3 protein: CASSVDTNTDTQYF. The CDR3 nucleotides read TGTGCCAGCAGCGTAGACACTAACACAGATACGCAGTATTTT.

This chain connects TRBV20-1 to TRBJ1-2; D call uncertain. In germline, CDR1 is DFQATT, CDR2 SNEGSKA (reference sequence). V was shortened by 6 bases and J by 4 bases, with 12 bases between the two germline ends. This CDR3 spans 12 amino acids. The CDR3 DNA follows: TGCAGTGCCCACCTCCGCAGCTATGGCTACACCTTC. Its translation is CSAHLRSYGYTF.

This clonotype showed up just a few times. This chain joins TRBV14 and TRBJ2-1, with D perhaps TRBD2 (5 bases). Trimming took 1 base from V and 5 from J, leaving 9 bases between them. The CDR3 length is 14 residues. Germline lookup yields CDR1 SGHDN and CDR2 FVKESK. The CDR3 here is CASSQVARDNEQFF. The CDR3 region has the DNA TGTGCCAGCAGCCAAGTGGCGCGGGACAATGAGCAGTTCTTC. Full variable domain (rest looked up from reference TRBV14 and TRBJ2-1): EAGVTQFPSHSVIEKGQTVTLRCDPISGHDNLYWYRRVMGKEIKFLLHFVKESKQDESGMPNNRFLAERTGGTYSTLKVQPAELEDSGVYFCASSQVARDNEQFFGPGTRLTVL.

This clonotype was seen many times. The V gene is TRBV6-5, the J gene TRBJ2-3; D is unresolved. The CDR3 sequence is 16 residues long. V gave up 3 bases and J gave up 2 bases, with 15 bases separating them. Looked up from germline, CDR1 is MNHEY and CDR2 is SVGAGI. The DNA for the CDR3 is TGTGCCAGCAGTTATTACGGCAGTCCTTCCACAGATACGCAGTATTTT. This encodes CASSYYGSPSTDTQYF.

This clonotype was counted many times. The V and J genes are TRBV12-2 and TRBJ1-1; TRBD1 is the table's D call and was not checked against the DNA. TRBV12-2 is noted as a pseudogene. This CDR3 contains 14 residues. The CDR3, as DNA: TGTGCAAGTCGCTTAGAGACAGGGGATACTGAAGCTTTCTTT. Translating it yields CASRLETGDTEAFF.

This clonotype has ten or more counts. This chain connects TRBV5-8 to TRBJ2-5; D may be TRBD1 or TRBD2 (5 bases each). CDR1 SGHTS and CDR2 YDEGEE come from the germline V gene. V was pared by 7 bases and J by 5 bases, with 18 bases between. This CDR3 has 14 residues. The CDR3 region has the DNA TGTGCCAGCCGTAACGGGCAGGGAGTTGAGACCCAGTACTTC. This encodes CASRNGQGVETQYF.

This chain joins TRBV20-1 and TRBJ2-7; D remains unclear. This CDR3 has 14 residues. V dropped 6 bases and J dropped 0 bases, with 15 bases sitting between them. The germline V gene has CDR1 DFQATT and CDR2 SNEGSKA (reference sequence). CDR3 bases: TGCAGTGCCATCGAAGCACTGACCTCCTACGAGCAGTACTTC. Protein product: CSAIEALTSYEQYF.

A single count supports this clonotype. The CDR3 nucleotides are TGTGCCAGCAGCAAAGTATTTCCTCCGGGACAGAGGCGCCCCGAGCAGTACTTC. Residues: CASSKVFPPGQRRPEQYF. The chain has TRBV21-1 and TRBJ2-7; no check of the table's D call, TRBD1, against the DNA was made. TRBV21-1 is shown as a pseudogene. This CDR3 region has 18 residues.

This chain uses TRBV29-1 with TRBJ2-7; D could derive from TRBD1 or TRBD2 (5 bases each). Trimming took 0 bases from V and 1 from J, leaving 19 bases between them. The CDR3 runs 17 residues. In germline, CDR1 is SQVTM, CDR2 ANQGSEA. In DNA form, the CDR3 reads TGCAGCGTTGAAGAAGCCTACTACGGGACGAGGTCCTACGAGCAGTACTTC. It yields the protein CSVEEAYYGTRSYEQYF.

This clonotype was seen repeatedly, ten times or more. The rearrangement uses TRBV29-1 and TRBJ2-2, with D perhaps matching TRBD1 (6 bases). CDR3 size: 15 residues. V gave up 7 bases and J gave up 9 bases, with 24 bases separating them. Germline V lookup: CDR1 SQVTM, CDR2 ANQGSEA. The CDR3 loop is CSAGAAGQTLRELFF. Here the CDR3 DNA reads TGCAGCGCCGGGGCCGCAGGACAGACCCTTCGGGAGCTGTTTTTT.

At least ten counts were recorded for this clonotype. V and J are TRBV5-1 and TRBJ2-1, with 12 bases identical to TRBD2. CDR3 length equals 15 residues. Trimming took 4 bases from V and 7 from J; bases not matched to a gene: 6. Per the germline V gene, CDR1 is SGHRS and CDR2 is YFSETQ. For the CDR3, the DNA is TGCGCCAGCAGCCTGCTGACTAGCGGGAGTAATGAGCAGTTCTTC. This sequence encodes CASSLLTSGSNEQFF.

This clonotype counts as medium-sized (0.01 to 0.1%). V usage is TRBV7-2 and J usage is TRBJ2-3; 7 bases match TRBD2. CDR3 length equals 21 residues. Germline V CDR1 and CDR2: SGHTA, FQGNSA. The trim removed 2 bases at V and 1 base at J, leaving 21 bases unmatched. The CDR3, as DNA: TGTGCCAGCAGCTTAAGTTTCCCAGCGGGGAAATATTCCGTGGGCACAGATACGCAGTATTTT. It is translated as CASSLSFPAGKYSVGTDTQYF.

Regarding this clonotype: Being one base from a much bigger clone, this may be a read error. The chain joins TRBV29-1 to TRBJ2-3; 7 nucleotides agree with TRBD1. Trimming removed 6 bases from V and 9 bases from J; junction bases left unmatched: 12. Germline V gene data show CDR1 as SQVTM and CDR2 as ANQGSEA. The length of the CDR3 is 13 residues. The CDR3 sequence: CSVRDSLFFTQYF. The CDR3 DNA reads TGCAGCGTCCGGGACAGTTTGTTTTTCACGCAGTATTTT.

Remarks on this clonotype: A read error may produce the germline difference seen at one junction end. The chain couples TRBV5-1 to TRBJ1-2; TRBD1 matches at 8 bases. The CDR3 has 14 amino acids. Germline V gene lookup returns CDR1 SGHRS and CDR2 YFSETQ. Written as DNA, the CDR3 is TGCCCCAGCAGCATCGGACAGGGCGGCTATGGCTACACCTTC. The encoded protein is CPSSIGQGGYGYTF.